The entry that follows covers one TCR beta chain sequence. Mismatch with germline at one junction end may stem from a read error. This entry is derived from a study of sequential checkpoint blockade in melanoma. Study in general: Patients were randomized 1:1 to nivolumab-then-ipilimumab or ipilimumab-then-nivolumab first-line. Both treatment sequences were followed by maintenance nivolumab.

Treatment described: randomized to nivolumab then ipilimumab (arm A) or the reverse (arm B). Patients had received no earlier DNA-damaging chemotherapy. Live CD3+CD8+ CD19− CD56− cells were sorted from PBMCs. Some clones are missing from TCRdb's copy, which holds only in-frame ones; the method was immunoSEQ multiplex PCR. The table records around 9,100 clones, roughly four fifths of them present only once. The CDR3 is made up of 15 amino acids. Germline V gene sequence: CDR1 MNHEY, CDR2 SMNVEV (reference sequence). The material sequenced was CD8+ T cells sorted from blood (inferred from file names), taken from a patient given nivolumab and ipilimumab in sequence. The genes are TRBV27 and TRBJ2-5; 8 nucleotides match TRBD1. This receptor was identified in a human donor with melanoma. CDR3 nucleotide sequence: TGTGCCAGCAGTATATCACCGACAGGGGTAGAGACCCAGTACTTC. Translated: CASSISPTGVETQYF.